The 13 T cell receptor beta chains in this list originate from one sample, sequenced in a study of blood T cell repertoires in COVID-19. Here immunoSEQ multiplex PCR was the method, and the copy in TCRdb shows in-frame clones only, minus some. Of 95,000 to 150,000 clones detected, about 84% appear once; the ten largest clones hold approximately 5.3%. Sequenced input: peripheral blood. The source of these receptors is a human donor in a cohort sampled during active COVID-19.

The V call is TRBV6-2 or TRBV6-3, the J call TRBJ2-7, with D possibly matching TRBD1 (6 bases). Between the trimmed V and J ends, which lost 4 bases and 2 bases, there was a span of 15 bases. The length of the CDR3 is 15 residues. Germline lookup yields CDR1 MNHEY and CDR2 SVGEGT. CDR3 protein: CASSFNRDVPYEQYF. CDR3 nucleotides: TGTGCCAGCAGTTTCAACAGGGACGTTCCCTACGAGCAGTACTTC.

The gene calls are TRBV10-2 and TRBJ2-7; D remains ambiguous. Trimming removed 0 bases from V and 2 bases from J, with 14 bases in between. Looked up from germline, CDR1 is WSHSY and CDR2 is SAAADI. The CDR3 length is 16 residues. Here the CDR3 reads CASSESLYTVAYEQYF. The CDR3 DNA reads TGCGCCAGCAGTGAGTCCCTCTATACGGTGGCCTACGAGCAGTACTTC.

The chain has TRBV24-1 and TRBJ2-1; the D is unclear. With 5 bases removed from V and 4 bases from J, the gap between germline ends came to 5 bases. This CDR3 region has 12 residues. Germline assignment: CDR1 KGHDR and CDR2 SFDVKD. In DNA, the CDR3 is TGTGCCACCAGTGGTCAGTACAATGAGCAGTTCTTC. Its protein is CATSGQYNEQFF.

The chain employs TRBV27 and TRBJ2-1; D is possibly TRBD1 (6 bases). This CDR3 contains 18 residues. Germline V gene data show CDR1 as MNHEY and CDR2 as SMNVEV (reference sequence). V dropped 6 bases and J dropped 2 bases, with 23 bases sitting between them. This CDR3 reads CASRFDRTAIGTYNEQFF. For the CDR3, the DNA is TGTGCCAGCAGATTCGATAGGACAGCCATAGGGACCTACAATGAGCAGTTCTTC.

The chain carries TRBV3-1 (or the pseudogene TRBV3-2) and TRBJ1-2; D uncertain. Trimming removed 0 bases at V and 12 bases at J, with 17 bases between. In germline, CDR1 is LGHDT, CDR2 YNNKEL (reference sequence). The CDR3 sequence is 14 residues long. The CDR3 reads CASSQDHERWEDTF. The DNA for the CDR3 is TGTGCCAGCAGCCAAGACCACGAAAGGTGGGAGGACACCTTC.

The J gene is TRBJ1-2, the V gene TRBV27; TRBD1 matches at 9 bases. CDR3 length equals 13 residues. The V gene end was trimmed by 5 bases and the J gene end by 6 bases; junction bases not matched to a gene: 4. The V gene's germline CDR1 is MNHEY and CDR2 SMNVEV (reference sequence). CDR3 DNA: TGTGCCAGCAGTCCCGGGACAGGGAATGGCTACACCTTC. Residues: CASSPGTGNGYTF.

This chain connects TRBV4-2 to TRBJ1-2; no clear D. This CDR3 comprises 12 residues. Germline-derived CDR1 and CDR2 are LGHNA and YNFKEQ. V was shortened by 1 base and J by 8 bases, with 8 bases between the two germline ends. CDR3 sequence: CASSQVGLGYTF. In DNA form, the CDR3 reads TGTGCCAGCAGCCAAGTAGGACTCGGCTACACCTTC.

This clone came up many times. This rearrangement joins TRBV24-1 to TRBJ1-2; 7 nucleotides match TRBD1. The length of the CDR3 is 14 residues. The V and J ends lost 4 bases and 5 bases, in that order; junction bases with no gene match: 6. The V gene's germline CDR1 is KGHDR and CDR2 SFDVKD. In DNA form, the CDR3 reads TGTGCCACCAGTGACCCGACAGGGCCATATGGCTACACCTTC. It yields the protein CATSDPTGPYGYTF.

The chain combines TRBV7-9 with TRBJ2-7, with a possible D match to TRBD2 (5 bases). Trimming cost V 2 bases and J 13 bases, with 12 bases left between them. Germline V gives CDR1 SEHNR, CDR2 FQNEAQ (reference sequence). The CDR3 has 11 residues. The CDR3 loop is CASSLYGVAYF. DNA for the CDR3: TGTGCCAGCAGCTTATACGGGGTAGCATACTTC.

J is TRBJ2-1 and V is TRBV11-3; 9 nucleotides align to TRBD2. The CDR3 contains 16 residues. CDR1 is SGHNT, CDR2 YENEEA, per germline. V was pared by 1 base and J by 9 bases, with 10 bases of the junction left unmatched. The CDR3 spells CASSLGRLAGRGEQFF. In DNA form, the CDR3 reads TGTGCCAGCAGCTTAGGGAGGCTAGCGGGAAGAGGTGAGCAGTTCTTC.

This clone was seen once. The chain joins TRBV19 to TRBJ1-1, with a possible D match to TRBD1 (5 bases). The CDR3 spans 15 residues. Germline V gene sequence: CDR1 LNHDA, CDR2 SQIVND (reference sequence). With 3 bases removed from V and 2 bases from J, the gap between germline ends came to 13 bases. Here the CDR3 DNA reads TGTGCCAGTAGTATGTATGGAGGGGTCAACACTGAAGCTTTCTTT. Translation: CASSMYGGVNTEAFF.

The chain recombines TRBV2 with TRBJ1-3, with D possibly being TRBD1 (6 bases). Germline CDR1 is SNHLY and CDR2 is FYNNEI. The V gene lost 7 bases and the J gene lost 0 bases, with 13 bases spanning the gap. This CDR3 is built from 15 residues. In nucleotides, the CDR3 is TGTGCCAGCAACGAGGTCAGGGGCTCTGGAAACACCATATATTTT. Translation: CASNEVRGSGNTIYF.

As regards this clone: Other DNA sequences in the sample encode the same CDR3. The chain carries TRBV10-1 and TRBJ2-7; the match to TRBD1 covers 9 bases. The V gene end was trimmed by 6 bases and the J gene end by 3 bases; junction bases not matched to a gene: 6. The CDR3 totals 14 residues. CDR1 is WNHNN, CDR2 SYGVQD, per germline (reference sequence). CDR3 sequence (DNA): TGCGCCAGCAGCACCGGGACAGGGATCTACGAGCAGTACTTC. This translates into CASSTGTGIYEQYF.